This T cell receptor beta chain derives from a study of Ad26.COV2.S vaccination and SARS-CoV-2 variants. Whole-study context: Donor got 5x10^10 or 1x10^11 viral particles of Ad26.COV2.S. General observations from the study: Assessments of TCR breadth and depth may have underestimated the total T cell responses.

The treatment denotes: some 19 received Ad26.COV2.S at low or high dose, single or two shots; 5 received placebo; per-sample allocation not given. On day 63 after the first injection, vaccine and placebo recipients gave samples. Donation came from an adult in Boston who was aged 18-55 years. Built on an Ad26 vector, the vaccine expressed Wuhan-strain SARS-CoV-2 spike. Concerning this clone: What it recognizes is unknown.

Data came from immunoSEQ multiplex PCR; TCRdb stores just in-frame clones and leaves some out. The sample shows 350,000 to 400,000 clones, about nine tenths of them seen only once. The CDR3 is 14 residues long. The ends were cut back, 8 bases at V and 3 bases at J, with 14 bases in the middle. CDR1 is MNHEY and CDR2 is SVGAGI in the germline V gene. The sequences come from peripheral blood, collected in a trial of Ad26.COV2.S vaccine versus placebo. This receptor was obtained from a person between 18 and 60 years old who received the Ad26.COV2.S COVID-19 vaccine or a placebo. V and J are TRBV6-5 and TRBJ1-5; D is perhaps TRBD1 (5 bases). The CDR3 sequence: CASVITGDNQPQHF. The DNA of the CDR3 is TGTGCCAGCGTCATCACAGGCGACAATCAGCCCCAGCATTTT.